Below, 26 T cell receptor beta chains from the same sample are listed, as sequenced in a study of blood T cell repertoires in COVID-19 (dated by TCRdb to 2018 to 2020). The library came from the immunoSEQ multiplex PCR assay. Not all clones reach the TCRdb copy of this immuneACCESS table, which keeps in-frame sequences only. Checked studies attribute under half of the gap to unresolved V genes and leave the rest unexplained. This sample gives 72,000 or so clones in total; more than 80% of them show up just once. Jointly, the top ten make up 35% to 40% of the sample. Sequencing input: peripheral blood. These TCRs come from a woman of 80 years or more with active or convalescent COVID-19.

In its sample, this clone was seen a few times. The rearrangement uses TRBV30 and TRBJ1-6, with 8 bases that match TRBD1. CDR1 and CDR2 (germline): GTSNPN, SVGIG (reference sequence). J was trimmed by 5 bases and V by 3 bases; bases with no gene match: 6. This CDR3 comprises 15 residues. CDR3: CAWRFPGQDNSPLHF. Here the CDR3 DNA reads TGTGCCTGGAGATTTCCGGGACAGGATAATTCACCCCTCCACTTT.

This rearrangement joins TRBV28 to TRBJ1-1; no clear D gene. This CDR3 spans 13 amino acids. Germline lookup yields CDR1 MDHEN and CDR2 SYDVKM. Between the trimmed V and J ends, which lost 6 bases and 0 bases, there was a span of 8 bases. CDR3 nucleotide sequence: TGTGCCAGCAGCCCCCCTCTGAACACTGAAGCTTTCTTT. Its translation: CASSPPLNTEAFF.

The chain employs TRBV7-8 and TRBJ2-1, with 8 bases fitting TRBD2. V was pared by 0 bases and J by 4 bases, with 11 bases of the junction left unmatched. The CDR3 contains 18 residues. The V gene's germline CDR1 is SGHVS and CDR2 FQNEAQ. Here the CDR3 reads CASSLAMTRGGKYNEQFF. DNA for the CDR3: TGTGCCAGCAGCTTAGCGATGACCCGGGGGGGAAAATACAATGAGCAGTTCTTC.

In this sample, this clone turned up once. The chain joins TRBV4-3 to TRBJ1-6; maybe TRBD1 (6 bases). CDR3 length: 15 amino acids. Deletions cut 2 bases from V and 10 bases from J, with 15 bases between. Germline V lookup: CDR1 LGHNA, CDR2 YSLEER. CDR3 sequence reads: CASSQTSQGTSPLHF. In DNA form, the CDR3 reads TGCGCCAGCAGCCAAACCTCTCAGGGGACCTCACCCCTCCACTTT.

The J gene is TRBJ1-2, the V gene TRBV19; TRBD1 matches 9 bases. This CDR3 has 15 residues. V shed 4 bases and J 3 bases; nucleotides not matched to a gene: 6. CDR1 is LNHDA and CDR2 is SQIVND in the germline V gene (reference sequence). CDR3 sequence: CASSTRTGADYGYTF. DNA of the CDR3: TGTGCCAGTAGTACCCGGACAGGGGCGGACTATGGCTACACCTTC.

J is TRBJ1-2 and V is TRBV13; TRBD1 matches at 10 bases. V was clipped by 11 bases and J by 2 bases; unmatched bases: 8. Germline V gene sequence: CDR1 PRHDT, CDR2 FYEKMQ (reference sequence). CDR3 length: 14 amino acids. In DNA, the CDR3 is TGTGCCTCCCGGGACAGGGGAGTAAACTATGGCTACACCTTC. This sequence encodes CASRDRGVNYGYTF.

The V and J genes are TRBV27 and TRBJ2-7; 8 nucleotides line up with TRBD2. The V and J ends lost 6 bases and 3 bases, in that order; junction bases with no gene match: 13. The CDR3 runs 16 residues. From germline, CDR1 is MNHEY and CDR2 SMNVEV (reference sequence). The CDR3 protein is CASSPGGGLTGYEQYF. CDR3 DNA sequence: TGTGCCAGCAGCCCCGGGGGGGGACTTACAGGCTACGAGCAGTACTTC.

This clone was detected only once. The chain joins TRBV6-5 to TRBJ1-2, with 8 bases that match TRBD1. Germline CDR1 MNHEY, CDR2 SVGAGI. The CDR3 extends over 13 amino acids. The V and J ends lost 6 bases and 0 bases, in that order; junction bases with no gene match: 0. The CDR3: CASRTGANYGYTF. The CDR3 bases are TGTGCCAGCAGGACAGGGGCTAACTATGGCTACACCTTC.

This clone was observed once. The J gene is TRBJ1-4, the V gene TRBV7-8; D uncertain. V lost 4 bases and J 5 bases, leaving 17 bases between the germline ends. This CDR3 is built from 16 residues. Germline V CDR1 and CDR2: SGHVS, FQNEAQ. CDR3 DNA: TGTGCCAGCAGCTACCTTCGAGCTGAACCGAATGAAAAACTGTTTTTT. Encoded protein: CASSYLRAEPNEKLFF.

The chain couples TRBV7-8 to TRBJ1-3, with D hard to call. Germline values: CDR1 SGHVS, CDR2 FQNEAQ. V shed 8 bases and J shed 0 bases, with 11 bases lying between them. This CDR3 region has 14 residues. CDR3 protein: CASALRDSGNTIYF. The CDR3 region has the DNA TGTGCCAGCGCCCTGCGAGACTCTGGAAACACCATATATTTT.

In nucleotides, the CDR3 is TGTGCCAGCAGTGTCGGGACAGAGAGCAATCAGCCCCAGCATTTT. Residues: CASSVGTESNQPQHF. The chain employs TRBV6-4 and TRBJ1-5; 7 bases match TRBD1. The CDR3 is 15 residues long. Germline V gene sequence: CDR1 MRHNA, CDR2 SNTAGT. J was trimmed by 1 base and V by 4 bases; bases with no gene match: 4.

The chain has TRBV2 and TRBJ1-5, with 8 bases aligning to TRBD1. Germline assignment: CDR1 SNHLY and CDR2 FYNNEI. This CDR3 is built from 15 residues. Trimming took 0 bases from V and 6 from J; bases not matched to a gene: 4. The CDR3 here is CASSEARTGTQPQHF. CDR3 sequence (DNA): TGTGCCAGCAGTGAAGCGAGGACAGGGACTCAGCCCCAGCATTTT.

J is TRBJ2-5 and V is TRBV27, with 9 bases identical to TRBD2. Losses at the gene ends were 4 bases for V and 5 bases for J; bases not matched to a gene: 8. The CDR3 has 15 amino acids. Germline loops: CDR1 MNHEY, CDR2 SMNVEV (reference sequence). The CDR3 reads CASSSLAGVRETQYF. CDR3 DNA: TGTGCCAGCAGTTCCTTAGCGGGGGTTAGGGAGACCCAGTACTTC.

This clone has a single count. V usage is TRBV6-5 and J usage is TRBJ1-6; a possible D gene is TRBD1 (6 bases). Trimming left V 6 bases short and J 11 bases short, with 14 bases between. The CDR3 has 13 amino acids. CDR1 is MNHEY, CDR2 SVGAGI, per germline. This chain's CDR3 is CASRPRGLPPLHF. The DNA for the CDR3 is TGTGCCAGCAGACCCAGGGGTCTCCCACCCCTCCACTTT.

This chain uses TRBV7-2 with TRBJ2-2; 11 positions agree with TRBD2. This CDR3 contains 16 residues. Trimming took 2 bases from V and 8 from J; bases not matched to a gene: 7. Germline CDR1 and CDR2: SGHTA and FQGNSA. The CDR3 nucleotides read TGTGCCAGCAGCTTAACCCGACTAGCGGGGTTGGGGGAGCTGTTTTTT. It specifies CASSLTRLAGLGELFF.

The V call is TRBV5-4, the J call TRBJ2-7, with D maybe TRBD1 (6 bases). The CDR3 loop spans 13 amino acids. V lost 4 bases and J 6 bases, leaving 14 bases between the germline ends. CDR1 and CDR2 from the germline V gene are SGHNT and YYREEE (reference sequence). Written as DNA, the CDR3 is TGTGCCAGCAGCGCATATACAGGGTCCGAGCAGTACTTC. Protein: CASSAYTGSEQYF.

The CDR3 sequence is CASSSGGDEQYF. DNA of the CDR3: TGTGCCAGCAGCTCCGGGGGTGACGAGCAGTACTTC. The genes are TRBV7-6 and TRBJ2-7; maybe TRBD2 (6 bases). The CDR3 is made up of 12 amino acids. Trimming stripped 4 bases from V and 5 bases from J, with 9 bases between. Germline assignment: CDR1 SGHVS and CDR2 FNYEAQ. The full variable domain, its missing parts supplied by reference TRBV7-6 and TRBJ2-7, is GAGVSQSPRYKVTKRGQDVALRCDPISGHVSLYWYRQALGQGPEFLTYFNYEAQQDKSGLPNDRFSAERPEGSISTLTIQRTEQRDSAMYRCASSSGGDEQYFGPGTRLTVT.

This chain joins TRBV11-3 and TRBJ2-1; D might be TRBD1 (6 bases). Germline CDR1 and CDR2: SGHNT and YENEEA. V was shortened by 1 base and J by 4 bases, with 11 bases between the two germline ends. The CDR3 consists of 15 residues. DNA for the CDR3: TGTGCCAGCAGCTTAGTGGGGGCGACTTACAATGAGCAGTTCTTC. Translated, it gives CASSLVGATYNEQFF. Variable domain in full (rest from reference TRBV11-3 and TRBJ2-1): EAGVVQSPRYKIIEKKQPVAFWCNPISGHNTLYWYLQNLGQGPELLIRYENEEAVDDSQLPKDRFSAERLKGVDSTLKIQPAELGDSAVYLCASSLVGATYNEQFFGPGTRLTVL.

The gene calls are TRBV15 and TRBJ2-7; no definite D call. Germline lookup yields CDR1 LNHNV and CDR2 YYDKDF (reference sequence). The CDR3 is made up of 14 amino acids. Trimming took off 0 bases at V and 6 bases at J, with 12 bases between the two ends. CDR3 protein: CATSRDARTGEQYF. The CDR3 DNA is TGTGCCACCAGCAGAGACGCAAGAACGGGCGAGCAGTACTTC.

The CDR3 is CASGGETPNPLHF. The CDR3 bases are TGTGCCAGCGGGGGCGAAACACCAAACCCCCTCCACTTT. The genes are TRBV28 and TRBJ1-6; perhaps TRBD1 as D (6 bases). The CDR3 has 13 residues. Trimming shortened V by 8 bases and J by 13 bases, and 18 bases separated the two germline ends. Germline V gene lookup returns CDR1 MDHEN and CDR2 SYDVKM.

The chain is built from TRBV7-2 and TRBJ2-7; 9 nucleotides agree with TRBD2. The CDR3 totals 19 residues. Germline CDR1 SGHTA, CDR2 FQGNSA. The ends lost 5 bases at V and 6 bases at J; junction bases unmatched: 23. The CDR3 loop reads CASSPYPIRRGGGSGEQYF. In nucleotides, the CDR3 is TGTGCCAGCAGCCCATACCCGATTAGGCGGGGGGGCGGGTCAGGCGAGCAGTACTTC. The complete variable domain, with remaining parts taken from reference TRBV7-2 and TRBJ2-7, reads GAGVSQSPSNKVTEKGKDVELRCDPISGHTALYWYRQSLGQGLEFLIYFQGNSAPDKSGLPSDRFSAERTGGSVSTLTIQRTQQEDSAVYLCASSPYPIRRGGGSGEQYFGPGTRLTVT.

The chain has TRBV6-5 and TRBJ2-1; 7 nucleotides match TRBD2. With 6 bases clipped from V and 9 bases from J, the junction kept 14 bases outside the gene matches. The germline V gene encodes CDR1 MNHEY and CDR2 SVGAGI. This CDR3 has 15 amino acids. The CDR3 here is CASSPRRLAGGEQFF. DNA of the CDR3: TGTGCCAGCAGCCCCCGACGACTAGCTGGAGGTGAGCAGTTCTTC.

The chain joins TRBV19 to TRBJ2-7, with 7 nucleotides matching TRBD2. Germline V lookup: CDR1 LNHDA, CDR2 SQIVND (reference sequence). This CDR3 is 14 amino acids long. With V trimmed by 5 bases and J by 6 bases, 10 bases remained unmatched. Here the CDR3 reads CASSFQLGGGEQYF. The CDR3 bases are TGTGCCAGTAGTTTCCAACTGGGGGGGGGCGAGCAGTACTTC.

V is TRBV25-1 and J is TRBJ1-1; TRBD1 aligns across 9 bases. The germline CDR1 and CDR2 sequences are MGHDK and SYGVNS. The CDR3 is 15 amino acids. The ends lost 4 bases at V and 8 bases at J; junction bases unmatched: 11. The CDR3 sequence is CASSGVQGAMEEAFF. CDR3 nucleotide sequence: TGTGCCAGCAGTGGGGTACAGGGGGCGATGGAGGAAGCTTTCTTT.

This chain joins TRBV9 and TRBJ1-2; D gene unclear. V gave up 1 base and J gave up 3 bases, with 13 bases separating them. Germline lookup yields CDR1 SGDLS and CDR2 YYNGEE. The CDR3 loop spans 15 amino acids. In DNA, the CDR3 is TGTGCCAGCAGCGTACGAACTGACTGGGACTATGGCTACACCTTC. Its translation: CASSVRTDWDYGYTF. Supplemented by reference TRBV9 and TRBJ1-2, the full variable domain reads DSGVTQTPKHLITATGQRVTLRCSPRSGDLSVYWYQQSLDQGLQFLIQYYNGEERAKGNILERFSAQQFPDLHSELNLSSLELGDSALYFCASSVRTDWDYGYTFGSGTRLTVV.

The chain recombines TRBV29-1 with TRBJ1-2; the D gene is possibly TRBD1 (6 bases). Trimming pared 7 bases from V and 5 bases from J, leaving 20 bases between. Per the germline V gene, CDR1 is SQVTM and CDR2 is ANQGSEA. This CDR3 is built from 14 residues. CDR3 protein: CSADGQGRGYGYTF. In nucleotides, the CDR3 is TGCAGCGCCGACGGGCAGGGGAGAGGATATGGCTACACCTTC.